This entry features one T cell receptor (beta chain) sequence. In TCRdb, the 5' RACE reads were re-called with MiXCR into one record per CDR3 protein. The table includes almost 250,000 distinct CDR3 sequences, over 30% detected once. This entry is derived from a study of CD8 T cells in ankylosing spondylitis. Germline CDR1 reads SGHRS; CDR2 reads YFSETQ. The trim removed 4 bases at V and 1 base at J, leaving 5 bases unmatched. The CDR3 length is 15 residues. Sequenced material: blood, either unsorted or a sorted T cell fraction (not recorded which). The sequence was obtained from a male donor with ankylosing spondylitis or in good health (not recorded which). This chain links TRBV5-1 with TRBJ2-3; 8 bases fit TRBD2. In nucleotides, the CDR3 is TGCGCCAGCAGCGACGGGGGGGCGGGCACAGATACGCAGTATTTT. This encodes CASSDGGAGTDTQYF.